The 5 T cell receptor beta chains below come from one sample, sequenced in a study of tumor-infiltrating lymphocytes in primary liver carcinoma. A constant-region primer served to make TCR beta cDNA from about 500 ng total RNA. Generation of the TCR beta libraries relied on three nested multiplex PCR rounds using slightly modified ARM-PCR. TRBV1-TRBV30 forward and Cbeta reverse primers drove the first two roughly 10-cycle rounds. TCRdb reanalysed the multiplex PCR reads using MiXCR and keeps one entry per CDR3 protein. The sample has 20,000 to 25,000 distinct CDR3 sequences, approximately 70% seen once. Unsorted bulk tissue of about 18-34 mg yielded co-extracted RNA and DNA. Sequenced sample: liver tumor tissue from sampling region 1. Documented subset: tumor region T1, superior pole. All receptors come from a man in his forties with primary liver carcinoma and hepatitis B virus infection.

Concerning this clonotype: The junction differs from germline at one of its ends, possibly a read error. This chain links TRBV11-2 with TRBJ2-3; no clear D. Germline V lookup: CDR1 SGHAT, CDR2 FQNNGV. The length of the CDR3 is 13 residues. CDR3 nucleotides: TGTGCCAACAGCTTGATTAACACAGATACGCAGTATTTC. Its protein is CANSLINTDTQYF.

The CDR3 DNA reads TGCTGCGCCCGGACGGGGGACAATGAGCAGTTCTTC. Translating it yields CCARTGDNEQFF. J is TRBJ2-1 and V is TRBV29-1; TRBD2 might be the D (6 bases). The CDR3 runs to 12 residues. Germline assignment: CDR1 SQVTM and CDR2 ANQGSEA.

For this clonotype: Because it lacks the conserved phenylalanine or tryptophan at the end, this CDR3 is likely a read error. The chain is built from TRBV5-6 and TRBJ2-2; the D gene is possibly TRBD1 (6 bases). The CDR3 length is 15 residues. In germline, CDR1 is SGHDT, CDR2 YYEEEE. CDR3 amino acids: CASSPGAGVTGDLFS. The CDR3 coding sequence is TGTGCCAGCAGTCCCGGGGCAGGGGTCACCGGGGACCTGTTTTCT.

This clonotype appeared once. Since the CDR3 does not end with the conserved phenylalanine or tryptophan, this likely comes from a read error. The DNA is omitted, as the CDR3 cannot be located on it reliably, and the CDR3 follows TCRdb's listing. The chain employs TRBV11-2 and TRBJ2-5; the table calls TRBD1, which could not be checked here. Germline lookup yields CDR1 SGHAT and CDR2 FQNNGV. 13 amino acids form the CDR3, both terminal residues included. The CDR3 reads CASSQTGEETKYI.

The chain uses TRBV29-1 and TRBJ2-7, with a possible D match to TRBD2 (5 bases). CDR1 is SQVTM and CDR2 is ANQGSEA in the germline V gene. With 4 bases removed from V and 10 bases from J, the gap between germline ends came to 23 bases. The CDR3 length is 14 residues. The CDR3 loop is CSVVFVGAFYKQYF. The DNA for the CDR3 is TGCAGCGTTGTTTTTGTGGGAGCATTCTACAAACAGTACTTC.